The 20 T cell receptor beta chains given below trace back to one sample, sequenced in a study of blood T cell repertoires in COVID-19. Data came from immunoSEQ multiplex PCR; TCRdb stores just in-frame clones and leaves some out. The sample yields 75,000 or so clones, roughly 89% seen once. The sequenced sample consisted of peripheral blood. The source is a woman older than 75 with active or convalescent COVID-19.

The chain combines TRBV28 with TRBJ1-3, with 10 positions matching TRBD1. J gave up 4 bases and V 1 base, and 4 bases lay outside the gene matches. Germline V gives CDR1 MDHEN, CDR2 SYDVKM. This CDR3 has 16 residues. CDR3 sequence (DNA): TGTGCCAGCAGTTTATACGGGACAGGGGTCGGAAACACCATATATTTT. This gives the protein CASSLYGTGVGNTIYF.

The chain employs TRBV18 and TRBJ1-6, with 9 bases aligning to TRBD1. Germline V gene sequence: CDR1 KGHSH, CDR2 LQKENI. Germline trimming cut 4 bases from V and 4 bases from J; bases unmatched to any gene: 8. This CDR3 is 17 amino acids long. The CDR3 sequence: CASSRETGGNYNSPLHF. Written as DNA, the CDR3 is TGTGCCAGCTCACGCGAAACAGGGGGCAATTATAATTCACCCCTCCACTTT.

This chain links TRBV6-5 with TRBJ2-5, with 8 positions matching TRBD1. The CDR3 has 15 residues. V shed 8 bases and J 2 bases; nucleotides not matched to a gene: 10. CDR1 is MNHEY and CDR2 is SVGAGI in the germline V gene. In DNA form, the CDR3 reads TGTGCCAGCCACTCAGGGGGCGTTGGGCAAGAGACCCAGTACTTC. This encodes CASHSGGVGQETQYF.

The chain joins TRBV4-2 to TRBJ2-2; TRBD2 matches 9 bases. Germline V CDR1 and CDR2: LGHNA, YNFKEQ. The CDR3 runs to 15 residues. The V segment lost 0 bases and the J segment 6 bases; nucleotides outside the gene matches: 2. CDR3 nucleotides: TGTGCCAGCAGCCAAGATGCGGGGGGGCCCGGGGAGCTGTTTTTT. It specifies CASSQDAGGPGELFF.

The chain links TRBV7-9 to TRBJ1-3; no definite D call. The germline gives CDR1 SEHNR, CDR2 FQNEAQ (reference sequence). Trimming stripped 1 base from V and 0 bases from J, with 7 bases between. This CDR3 is 15 amino acids long. CDR3 DNA sequence: TGTGCCAGCAGCTTAGAACACAACTCTGGAAACACCATATATTTT. It specifies CASSLEHNSGNTIYF.

The V gene is TRBV9, the J gene TRBJ2-3, with 8 nucleotides matching TRBD1. Germline loops: CDR1 SGDLS, CDR2 YYNGEE. The junction had 6 bases not matched to a gene; V was cut back by 3 bases and J by 3 bases. There are 15 residues in the CDR3. For the CDR3, the DNA is TGTGCCAGCAGCGCCGGGGACAGGTGGACAGATACGCAGTATTTT. Its protein product is CASSAGDRWTDTQYF. The variable domain in full, with the rest retrieved from reference TRBV9 and TRBJ2-3, is DSGVTQTPKHLITATGQRVTLRCSPRSGDLSVYWYQQSLDQGLQFLIQYYNGEERAKGNILERFSAQQFPDLHSELNLSSLELGDSALYFCASSAGDRWTDTQYFGPGTRLTVL.

V usage is TRBV6-5 and J usage is TRBJ1-2, with 7 bases matching TRBD1. The trim removed 5 bases at V and 6 bases at J, leaving 3 bases unmatched. The germline V gene encodes CDR1 MNHEY and CDR2 SVGAGI. The CDR3 loop spans 12 amino acids. The CDR3: CASSQGVDGYTF. The CDR3 DNA follows: TGTGCCAGCAGTCAGGGGGTGGATGGCTACACCTTC.

The chain combines TRBV4-1 with TRBJ2-1; tentative D call: TRBD2 (6 bases). The V gene lost 5 bases and the J gene lost 8 bases, with 28 bases spanning the gap. The CDR3 runs 18 residues. Germline V gives CDR1 MGHRA, CDR2 YSYEKL. The CDR3 reads CASSETGLAAKGSHEQFF. In DNA form, the CDR3 reads TGCGCCAGCAGCGAAACAGGCTTAGCGGCCAAGGGGTCCCATGAGCAGTTCTTC.

The V call is TRBV2, the J call TRBJ2-5, with TRBD2 identical over 8 bases. The ends lost 2 bases at V and 5 bases at J; junction bases unmatched: 7. Germline V gene sequence: CDR1 SNHLY, CDR2 FYNNEI. This CDR3 is 15 amino acids long. The chain's CDR3 is CASSESGSRGETQYF. CDR3 DNA: TGTGCCAGCAGTGAAAGCGGGAGTAGGGGGGAGACCCAGTACTTC.

The chain employs TRBV5-1 and TRBJ1-1, with a weak D call TRBD1 (5 bases). The V gene lost 4 bases and the J gene lost 4 bases, with 14 bases spanning the gap. CDR3 size: 14 residues. The germline V gene encodes CDR1 SGHRS and CDR2 YFSETQ. The CDR3 here is CASSPQGGGTEAFF. DNA of the CDR3: TGCGCCAGCAGCCCGCAGGGAGGTGGCACTGAAGCTTTCTTT.

The rearrangement links TRBV7-2 to TRBJ1-1; TRBD1 aligns across 11 bases. The germline CDR1 and CDR2 sequences are SGHTA and FQGNSA. This CDR3 has 14 residues. V was clipped by 6 bases and J by 4 bases; unmatched bases: 4. This chain's CDR3 is CASRGQGARTEAFF. The CDR3 DNA sequence: TGTGCCAGCAGAGGACAGGGGGCGCGCACTGAAGCTTTCTTT.

The chain joins TRBV2 to TRBJ1-4, with D perhaps TRBD1 (5 bases). CDR3 length equals 17 residues. The V gene lost 2 bases and the J gene lost 0 bases, with 13 bases spanning the gap. Germline V gives CDR1 SNHLY, CDR2 FYNNEI. The DNA of the CDR3 is TGTGCCAGCAGTGAAAGGGGATTAAGGGCAACTAATGAAAAACTGTTTTTT. Translating it yields CASSERGLRATNEKLFF.

The V gene is TRBV10-3, the J gene TRBJ2-5; TRBD2 might be the D (5 bases). Looked up from germline, CDR1 is ENHRY and CDR2 is SYGVKD. V was cut by 0 bases and J by 9 bases, with 11 bases left in between. The CDR3 has 13 amino acids. The CDR3 loop is CAISESESGAQYF. For the CDR3, the DNA is TGTGCCATCAGTGAGTCGGAGTCCGGGGCCCAGTACTTC.

V gene TRBV5-1 combines with J gene TRBJ1-2; D perhaps matches TRBD1 (5 bases). Germline V lookup: CDR1 SGHRS, CDR2 YFSETQ. The CDR3 extends over 17 amino acids. With 1 base removed from V and 2 bases from J, the gap between germline ends came to 18 bases. The CDR3 loop reads CASSLRGLGGSNYGYTF. CDR3 in DNA: TGCGCCAGCAGCTTGCGGGGACTTGGGGGATCGAACTATGGCTACACCTTC. Full variable domain (rest looked up from reference TRBV5-1 and TRBJ1-2): KAGVTQTPRYLIKTRGQQVTLSCSPISGHRSVSWYQQTPGQGLQFLFEYFSETQRNKGNFPGRFSGRQFSNSRSEMNVSTLELGDSALYLCASSLRGLGGSNYGYTFGSGTRLTVV.

J is TRBJ1-5 and V is TRBV7-9, with 9 bases matching TRBD1. The J segment lost 4 bases and the V segment lost 6 bases, leaving 16 bases of the junction unmatched. Germline CDR1 and CDR2: SEHNR and FQNEAQ (reference sequence). The CDR3 has 18 residues. The CDR3 DNA is TGTGCCAGCAGTCAGGACAGGGGCCTTAGCAACCAAAATCAGCCCCAGCATTTT. Translation gives CASSQDRGLSNQNQPQHF.

As regards this clone: Germline is not matched at one junction end, which may reflect a read error. V gene TRBV18 combines with J gene TRBJ2-7; 7 nucleotides align to TRBD2. The CDR3 is 13 residues long. Germline loops: CDR1 KGHSH, CDR2 LQKENI. The CDR3 reads CASSPRSRGEMHF. The CDR3, as DNA: TGTGCCAGCTCACCACGAAGTCGGGGGGAGATGCACTTC.

The chain couples TRBV11-3 to TRBJ2-5; TRBD1 matches 12 bases. This CDR3 comprises 15 residues. J lost 4 bases, V lost 5 bases, and 5 bases had no gene match. Germline loops: CDR1 SGHNT, CDR2 YENEEA. DNA for the CDR3: TGTGCCAGCAGCCCGGGACAGGGGGCCCGAGAGACCCAGTACTTC. It translates to CASSPGQGARETQYF.

The V and J genes are TRBV5-1 and TRBJ2-7; 7 bases match TRBD1. V gave up 0 bases and J gave up 6 bases; unmatched junction bases: 9. In germline, CDR1 is SGHRS, CDR2 YFSETQ. The CDR3 totals 15 residues. The CDR3 DNA sequence: TGCGCCAGCAGCTTGGGTCGGACAGGATCGGCCGAGCAGTACTTC. This codes for CASSLGRTGSAEQYF.

V is TRBV6-4 and J is TRBJ1-4; D gene ambiguous. The CDR3 is made up of 16 amino acids. V lost 3 bases, J lost 6 bases, and 17 bases lay in between. CDR1 is MRHNA and CDR2 is SNTAGT in the germline V gene. DNA for the CDR3: TGTGCCAGCAGTGATTTCCCTAAAGGAGCGGATGAAAAACTGTTTTTT. Its translation: CASSDFPKGADEKLFF.

The DNA of the CDR3 is TGTGCCAGCAGTTTACGAGCGGCTCAGCCCCAGCATTTT. It specifies CASSLRAAQPQHF. The chain combines TRBV12-3 or TRBV12-4 with TRBJ1-5, with D unresolved. CDR3 size: 13 residues. V lost 2 bases and J lost 6, with 8 bases in between.